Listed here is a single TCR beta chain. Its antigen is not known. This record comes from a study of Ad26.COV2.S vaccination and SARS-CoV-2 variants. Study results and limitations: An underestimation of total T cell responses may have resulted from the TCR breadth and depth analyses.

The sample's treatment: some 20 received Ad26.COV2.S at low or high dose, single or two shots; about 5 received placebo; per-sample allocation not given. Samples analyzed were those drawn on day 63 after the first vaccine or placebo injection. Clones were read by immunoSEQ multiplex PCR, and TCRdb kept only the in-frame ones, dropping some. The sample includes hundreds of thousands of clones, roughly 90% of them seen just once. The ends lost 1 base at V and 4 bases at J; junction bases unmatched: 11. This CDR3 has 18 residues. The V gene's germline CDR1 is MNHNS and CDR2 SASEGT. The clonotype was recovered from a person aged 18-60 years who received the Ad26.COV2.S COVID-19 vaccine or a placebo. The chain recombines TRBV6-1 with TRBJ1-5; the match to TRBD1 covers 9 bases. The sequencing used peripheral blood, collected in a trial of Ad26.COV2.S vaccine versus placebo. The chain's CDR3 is CASSEGGQGRGGNQPQHF. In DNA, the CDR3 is TGTGCCAGCAGTGAAGGAGGACAGGGGAGAGGGGGAAATCAGCCCCAGCATTTT.